These 8 T cell receptor beta chains originate from one sample sequenced in a study of Graves' ophthalmopathy and Graves' hyperthyroidism. RNA transcripts provided the template for amplifying TCR beta CDR3 regions. RT-PCR was first run with HTBI primers, then multiplex PCR in a second round. Each CDR3 protein gets one entry after TCRdb re-called the multiplex PCR reads with MiXCR. The table lists 900,000 to 1,200,000 distinct CDR3 sequences, roughly 35% of them singletons. Sequencing was performed on peripheral blood or thyroid tissue (not recorded which). The source of these receptors is an adult man with Graves' hyperthyroidism.

The sample holds many counts of this clonotype. The genes are TRBV20-1 and TRBJ2-2, with a tentative D call TRBD1 (6 bases). V shed 4 bases and J shed 4 bases, with 10 bases lying between them. CDR3 size: 13 residues. Germline values: CDR1 DFQATT, CDR2 SNEGSKA (reference sequence). DNA of the CDR3: TGCAGTGCTAAGCGAGGGGGCACCGGGGAGCTGTTTTTT. Translating it yields CSAKRGGTGELFF.

The chain employs TRBV10-3 and TRBJ2-7, with a tentative D call TRBD2 (5 bases). V was clipped by 6 bases and J by 3 bases, with 12 bases between them. The CDR3 has 13 residues. Germline V gene sequence: CDR1 ENHRY, CDR2 SYGVKD. CDR3 bases: TGTGCCATCAGCGGACGGGGAAGCTACGAGCAGTACTTC. Its protein is CAISGRGSYEQYF.

The CDR3 protein is CASTLPGTSGGTGELFF. The CDR3 nucleotides read TGTGCCAGCACCTTGCCCGGGACTAGCGGGGGAACCGGGGAGCTGTTTTTT. The chain couples TRBV7-9 to TRBJ2-2; 14 bases are a match to TRBD2. Per germline, CDR1 SEHNR and CDR2 FQNEAQ (reference sequence). V lost 7 bases to trimming and J lost 5 bases; unmatched junction nucleotides: 9. The length of the CDR3 is 17 residues.

The V call is TRBV6-1, the J call TRBJ1-1, with D perhaps matching TRBD1 (5 bases). Per germline, CDR1 MNHNS and CDR2 SASEGT. The CDR3 spans 19 residues. Between the trimmed V and J ends, which lost 5 bases and 0 bases, there was a span of 25 bases. Here the CDR3 reads CASSRGRPFRIGVNTEAFF. In DNA, the CDR3 is TGTGCCAGCAGTCGAGGTCGGCCGTTCCGTATAGGGGTGAACACTGAAGCTTTCTTT.

This clonotype was detected ten times or more. The chain recombines TRBV20-1 with TRBJ1-2; 9 bases map to TRBD1. This CDR3 is built from 12 residues. Germline CDR1 is DFQATT and CDR2 is SNEGSKA (reference sequence). V gave up 7 bases and J gave up 6 bases; unmatched junction bases: 6. CDR3 amino acids: CSVQGARNGYTF. CDR3 nucleotides: TGCAGTGTACAGGGGGCGCGCAATGGCTACACCTTC.

The chain carries TRBV13 and TRBJ1-4, with a possible D match to TRBD1 (5 bases). V was cut by 3 bases and J by 0 bases, with 17 bases left in between. CDR1 and CDR2 from the germline V gene are PRHDT and FYEKMQ (reference sequence). The CDR3 has 18 residues. The CDR3 bases are TGTGCCAGCAGCTTCAGGGCCCTCGGGACCGCAACTAATGAAAAACTGTTTTTT. Its translation is CASSFRALGTATNEKLFF.

The chain joins TRBV5-4 to TRBJ2-5; 8 positions match TRBD1. This CDR3 is built from 16 residues. Per germline, CDR1 SGHNT and CDR2 YYREEE (reference sequence). After removal of 4 bases from V and 1 base from J, the junction contained 9 bases not matched to a gene. The CDR3 protein is CASSLLDRGRQETQYF. The CDR3 DNA is TGTGCCAGCAGCCTCCTCGACAGGGGTCGCCAAGAGACCCAGTACTTC.

The table lists this clonotype with a few counts. The chain uses TRBV11-2 and TRBJ1-5; a weak D match, TRBD1 (6 bases). V lost 0 bases to trimming and J lost 11 bases, with 17 bases between them. This CDR3 has 15 residues. The germline CDR1 and CDR2 sequences are SGHAT and FQNNGV. The CDR3 region is CASSLEVGAWETQHF. DNA of the CDR3: TGTGCCAGCAGCTTAGAAGTGGGGGCATGGGAGACCCAGCATTTT.